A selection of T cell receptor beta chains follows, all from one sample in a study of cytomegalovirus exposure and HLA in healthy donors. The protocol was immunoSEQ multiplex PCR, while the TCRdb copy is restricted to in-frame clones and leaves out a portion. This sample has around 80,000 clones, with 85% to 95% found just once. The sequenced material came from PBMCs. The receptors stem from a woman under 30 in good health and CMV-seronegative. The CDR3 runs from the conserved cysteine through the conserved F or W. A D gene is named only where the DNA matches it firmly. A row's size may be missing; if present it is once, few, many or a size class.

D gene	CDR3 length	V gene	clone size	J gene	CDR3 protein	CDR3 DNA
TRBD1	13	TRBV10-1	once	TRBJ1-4	CASSQGGGEKLFF	TGCGCCAGCAGTCAGGGGGGCGGTGAAAAACTGTTTTTT
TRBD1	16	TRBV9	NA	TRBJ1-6	CASSARQGAYNSPLHF	TGTGCCAGCAGCGCAAGACAGGGGGCTTATAATTCACCCCTCCACTTT
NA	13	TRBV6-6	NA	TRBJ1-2	CASRADGNYGYTF	TGTGCCAGCAGAGCGGACGGAAACTATGGCTACACCTTC
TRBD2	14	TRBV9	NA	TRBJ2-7	CASSTGTTSYEQYF	TGTGCCAGCAGCACCGGGACTACTTCCTACGAGCAGTACTTC
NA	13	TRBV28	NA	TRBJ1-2	CASSSGTVYGYTF	TGTGCCAGCAGTTCCGGGACTGTCTATGGCTACACCTTC
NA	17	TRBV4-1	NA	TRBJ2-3	CASSRTILYRSTDTQYF	TGCGCCAGCAGCCGTACCATTTTGTACAGAAGCACAGATACGCAGTATTTT
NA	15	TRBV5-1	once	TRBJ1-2	CASSLGTTTNYGYTF	TGCGCCAGCAGCTTAGGGACTACCACTAACTATGGCTACACCTTC
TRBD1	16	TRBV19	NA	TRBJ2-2	CASSQRTGANTGELFF	TGTGCCAGTAGCCAGCGGACAGGGGCGAACACCGGGGAGCTGTTTTTT
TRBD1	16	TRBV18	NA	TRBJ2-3	CASSPNPQGYGDTQYF	TGTGCCAGCTCACCCAACCCACAGGGGTACGGAGATACGCAGTATTTT
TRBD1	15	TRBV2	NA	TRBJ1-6	CASTGGGTGGSPLHF	TGTGCCAGCACCGGAGGTGGGACAGGGGGTTCACCCCTCCACTTT
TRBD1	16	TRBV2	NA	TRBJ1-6	CASGTGDGTYNSPLHF	TGTGCCAGCGGGACAGGGGACGGTACCTATAATTCACCCCTCCACTTT
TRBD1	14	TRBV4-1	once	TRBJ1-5	CASSGTAYNQPQHF	TGCGCCAGCAGTGGGACAGCTTACAATCAGCCCCAGCATTTT
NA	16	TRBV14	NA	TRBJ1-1	CASSQLGGGANTEAFF	TGTGCCAGCAGCCAACTCGGCGGCGGGGCGAACACTGAAGCTTTCTTT
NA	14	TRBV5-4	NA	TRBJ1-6	CASSSQGLDSPLHF	TGTGCCAGCAGCTCTCAGGGGTTGGATTCACCCCTCCACTTT
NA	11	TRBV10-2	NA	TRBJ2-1	CASSVYNEQFF	TGCGCCAGCAGCGTTTACAATGAGCAGTTCTTC
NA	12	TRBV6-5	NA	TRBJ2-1	CASSYWGDEQFF	TGTGCCAGCAGTTACTGGGGGGATGAGCAGTTCTTC
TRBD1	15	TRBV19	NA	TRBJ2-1	CASSRDRGLNNEQFF	TGTGCCAGTAGCCGGGACAGGGGACTAAACAATGAGCAGTTCTTC
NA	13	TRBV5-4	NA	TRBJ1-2	CASSPDSNYGYTF	TGTGCCAGCAGCCCGGACAGTAACTATGGCTACACCTTC
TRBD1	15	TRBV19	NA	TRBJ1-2	CASSAYRGPIYGYTF	TGTGCCAGTAGTGCCTACAGGGGGCCAATCTATGGCTACACCTTC
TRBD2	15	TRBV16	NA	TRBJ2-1	CASSQWGGSGNEQFF	TGTGCCAGCAGCCAATGGGGGGGATCTGGGAATGAGCAGTTCTTC
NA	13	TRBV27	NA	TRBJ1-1	CASKTNMNTEAFF	TGTGCCAGCAAGACTAACATGAACACTGAAGCTTTCTTT
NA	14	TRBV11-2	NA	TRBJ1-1	CASSSYEMNTEAFF	TGTGCCAGCAGCTCTTACGAGATGAACACTGAAGCTTTCTTT